The entry below describes one TCR beta chain. Its antigen remains unknown. The junction and the germline gene differ at one end; a read error may be behind it. CDR1 SGHRS and CDR2 YFSETQ come from the germline V gene. CDR3 size: 15 residues. The template was RNA from unsorted bulk tissue. More than 3 cm separated this lung sample from the edge of the tumor. Three rounds of nested PCR, following a modified ARM-PCR protocol, produced the TCRbeta library. MiXCR, applied by TCRdb to the multiplex PCR reads, yields one record per CDR3 protein. The sample lists more than 45,000 distinct CDR3 sequences; around three quarters were seen once. This entry is derived from a study of tumor and adjacent non-tumor tissue in lung cancer. Study results and limitations: Tumor tissue had significantly higher TCR diversity than normal lung.

Sequenced material: distant non-tumor lung tissue. The clonotype comes from a woman aged 55-69 years with non-small cell lung cancer. This chain connects TRBV5-1 to TRBJ2-3; D is ambiguous. CDR3 region: CASSLAPESTDTHYF. CDR3 sequence (DNA): TGCGCCAGCAGCTTAGCCCCGGAGAGCACAGATACGCATTATTTT.